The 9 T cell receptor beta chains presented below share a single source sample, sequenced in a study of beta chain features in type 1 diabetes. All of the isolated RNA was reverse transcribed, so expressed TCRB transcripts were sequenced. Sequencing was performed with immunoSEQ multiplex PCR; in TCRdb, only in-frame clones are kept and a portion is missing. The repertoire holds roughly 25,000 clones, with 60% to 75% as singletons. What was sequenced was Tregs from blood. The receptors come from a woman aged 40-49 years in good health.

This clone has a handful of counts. The CDR3 sequence is CASTSRYYGYTF. The CDR3 DNA follows: TGTGCCAGCACTTCACGGTACTATGGCTACACCTTC. V is TRBV2 and J is TRBJ1-2; D remains unclear. The germline V gene has CDR1 SNHLY and CDR2 FYNNEI. V gave up 7 bases and J gave up 3 bases, with 9 bases separating them. The CDR3 consists of 12 residues.

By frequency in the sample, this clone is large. The CDR3 reads CASRTSGTLNTEAFF. DNA for the CDR3: TGTGCCAGTAGGACCTCCGGGACATTGAACACTGAAGCTTTCTTT. V and J are TRBV19 and TRBJ1-1; D may be TRBD1 (6 bases). Germline V gene data show CDR1 as LNHDA and CDR2 as SQIVND (reference sequence). The CDR3 is 15 residues long. V lost 6 bases, J lost 0 bases, and 14 bases lay in between.

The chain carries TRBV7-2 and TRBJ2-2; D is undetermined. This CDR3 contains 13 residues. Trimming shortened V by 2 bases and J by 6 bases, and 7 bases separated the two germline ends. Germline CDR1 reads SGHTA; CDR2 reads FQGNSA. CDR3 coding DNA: TGTGCCAGCAGCTTAACGGTGGCCGGGGAGCTGTTTTTT. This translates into CASSLTVAGELFF.

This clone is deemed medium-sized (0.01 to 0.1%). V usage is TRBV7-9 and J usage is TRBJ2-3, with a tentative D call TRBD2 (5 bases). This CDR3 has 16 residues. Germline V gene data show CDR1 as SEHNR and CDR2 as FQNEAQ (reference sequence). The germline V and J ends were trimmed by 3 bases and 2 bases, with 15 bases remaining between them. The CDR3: CASSFGRVLNTDTQYF. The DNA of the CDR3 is TGTGCCAGCAGCTTCGGGCGGGTCCTCAACACAGATACGCAGTATTTT.

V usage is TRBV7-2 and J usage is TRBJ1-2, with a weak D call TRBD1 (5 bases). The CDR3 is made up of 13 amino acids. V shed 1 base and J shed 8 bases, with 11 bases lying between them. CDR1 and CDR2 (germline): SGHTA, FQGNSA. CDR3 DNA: TGTGCCAGCAGCTTAGGCAGGGAAGGGGGCTACACCTTC. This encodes CASSLGREGGYTF.

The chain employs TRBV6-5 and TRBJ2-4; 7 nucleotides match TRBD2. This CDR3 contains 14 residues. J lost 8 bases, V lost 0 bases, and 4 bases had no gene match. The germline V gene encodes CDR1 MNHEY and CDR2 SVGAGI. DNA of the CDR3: TGTGCCAGCAGTTACTCTAGTGCGGGGGACATTCAGTACTTC. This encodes CASSYSSAGDIQYF.

CDR3 sequence: CASSPLVSSGGPSSYNEQFF. Here the CDR3 DNA reads TGTGCCAGCTCACCACTCGTGTCTAGCGGGGGGCCAAGCTCCTACAATGAGCAGTTCTTC. The chain is built from TRBV18 and TRBJ2-1; 11 positions agree with TRBD2. CDR1 is KGHSH and CDR2 is LQKENI in the germline V gene. The CDR3 runs 20 residues. Trimming removed 1 base from V and 0 bases from J; junction bases left unmatched: 11.

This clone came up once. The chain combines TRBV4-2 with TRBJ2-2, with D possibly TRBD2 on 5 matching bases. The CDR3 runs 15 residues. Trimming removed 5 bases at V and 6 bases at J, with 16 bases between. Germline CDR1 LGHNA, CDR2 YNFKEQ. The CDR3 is CASSGSGKPAGELFF. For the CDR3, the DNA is TGTGCCAGCAGCGGGTCCGGGAAGCCGGCCGGGGAGCTGTTTTTT.

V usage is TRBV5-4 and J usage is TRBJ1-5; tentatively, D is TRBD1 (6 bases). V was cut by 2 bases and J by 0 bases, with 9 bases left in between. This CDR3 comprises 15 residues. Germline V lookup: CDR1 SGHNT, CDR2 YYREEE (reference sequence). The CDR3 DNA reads TGTGCCAGCAGCTTTAAGGGGGATAGCAATCAGCCCCAGCATTTT. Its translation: CASSFKGDSNQPQHF.